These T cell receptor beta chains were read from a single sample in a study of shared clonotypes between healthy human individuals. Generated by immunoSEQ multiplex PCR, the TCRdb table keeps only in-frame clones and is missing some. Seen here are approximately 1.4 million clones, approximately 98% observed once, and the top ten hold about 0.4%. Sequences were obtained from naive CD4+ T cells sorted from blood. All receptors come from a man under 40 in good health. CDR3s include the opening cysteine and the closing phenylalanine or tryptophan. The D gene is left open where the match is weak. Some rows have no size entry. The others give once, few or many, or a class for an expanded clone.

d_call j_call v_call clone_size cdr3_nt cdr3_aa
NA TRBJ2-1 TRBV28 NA TGTGCCAGCAAGACGGACAGAGGCGGGCATGAGCAGTTCTTC CASKTDRGGHEQFF
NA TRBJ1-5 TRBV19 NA TGTGCCAGTAGTATGGGGCTAGGACGGCGGATCAATCAGCCCCAGCATTTT CASSMGLGRRINQPQHF
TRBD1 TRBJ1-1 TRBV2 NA TGTGCCAGCAGGGACAGGGGAAGAGGAGCGACCCGTGAAGCTTTCTTT CASRDRGRGATREAFF
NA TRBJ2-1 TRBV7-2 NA TGTGCCAGCAGCAGGGGGTTGCGGGATGAGCAGTTCTTC CASSRGLRDEQFF
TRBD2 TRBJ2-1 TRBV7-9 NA TGTGCCAGCAGCTTACTATTAGCGGGAGTTGAGCAGTTCTTC CASSLLLAGVEQFF
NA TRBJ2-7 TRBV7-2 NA TGTGCCAGCAGCCTGACTAAATCCTACGAGCAGTACTTC CASSLTKSYEQYF
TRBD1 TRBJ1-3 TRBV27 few TGTGCCAGCAGTCAGCGGACAGGGGCTGGAAACACCATATATTTT CASSQRTGAGNTIYF
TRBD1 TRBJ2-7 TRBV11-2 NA TGTGCCAGCAGCTTGGACGGACAGGGGAGCTACGAGCAGTACTTC CASSLDGQGSYEQYF
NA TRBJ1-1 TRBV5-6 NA TGTGCCAGCAGCTTGGGAGGTTTGAACACTGAAGCTTTCTTT CASSLGGLNTEAFF
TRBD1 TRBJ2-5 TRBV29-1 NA TGCAGCGTTAAGACAGGGGAGGAGACCCAGTACTTC CSVKTGEETQYF
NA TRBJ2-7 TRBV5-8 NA TGTGCCAGCAGCTTGGGGGGGCCGGGGGCTGGCCACGAGCAGTACTTC CASSLGGPGAGHEQYF
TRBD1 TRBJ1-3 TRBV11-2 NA TGTGCCAGCAGCTTATTCCCGGGACAGGGGCCGCCTGGAAACACCATATATTTT CASSLFPGQGPPGNTIYF
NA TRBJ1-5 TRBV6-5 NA TGTGCCAGCAGCCAGGGGAAACAGCCCCAGCATTTT CASSQGKQPQHF